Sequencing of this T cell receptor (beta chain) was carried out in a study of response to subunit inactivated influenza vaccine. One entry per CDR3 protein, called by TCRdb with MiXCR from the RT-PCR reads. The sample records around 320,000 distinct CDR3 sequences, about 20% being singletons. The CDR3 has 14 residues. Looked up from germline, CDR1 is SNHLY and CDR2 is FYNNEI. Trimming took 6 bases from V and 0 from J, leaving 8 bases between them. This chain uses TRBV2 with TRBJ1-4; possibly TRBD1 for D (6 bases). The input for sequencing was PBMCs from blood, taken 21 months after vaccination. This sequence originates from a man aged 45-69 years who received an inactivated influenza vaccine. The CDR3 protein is CASRDRPTNEKLFF. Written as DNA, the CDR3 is TGTGCCAGCAGGGACAGACCAACTAATGAAAAACTGTTTTTT.